This entry describes one T cell receptor beta chain. Its target is not known. TCRdb's copy holds only in-frame clones and misses some; the assay was immunoSEQ multiplex PCR. The sample carries about 140,000 clones, roughly 84% recorded once. The CDR3 runs to 20 residues. V dropped 4 bases and J dropped 0; count of bases not matched to a gene: 17. Germline assignment: CDR1 LNHDA and CDR2 SQIVND (reference sequence). The data were obtained in a study of T cell responses to AZD1222 COVID-19 vaccine. Findings and limits, study-wide: Possibly, clonal diversity was underestimated; donors were largely white British and included more females. After two AZD1222 doses, spike-specific TCR breadth and depth rose versus day 0.

The V and J genes are TRBV19 and TRBJ1-3; 8 bases match TRBD1. Sequencing was performed on peripheral blood, taken on day 0 of AZD1222 vaccination. The receptor was isolated from an adult in good health. CDR3 sequence (DNA): TGTGCCAGTAGTAGGAGCGGGACAGGCAAATACCAACGCTCTGGAAACACCATATATTTT. Its protein product is CASSRSGTGKYQRSGNTIYF.